This T cell receptor beta chain was documented in a study of cytomegalovirus exposure and HLA in healthy donors. Germline V lookup: CDR1 LNHDA, CDR2 SQIVND (reference sequence). CDR3 size: 11 residues. Trimming removed 7 bases from V and 6 bases from J, with 8 bases in between. In the PCR, 60 Vbeta and 13 Jbeta primers were used. Profiling relied on immunoSEQ multiplex PCR, and the TCRdb table lists in-frame clones only, not all of them. This table lists 150,000 or so clones. The J gene is TRBJ2-3, the V gene TRBV19; D is uncertain. Sequenced input: PBMCs. The receptor's source is a woman between 50 and 59 years old in good health and CMV-seronegative. The CDR3 DNA follows: TGTGCCAGTATGAGGTTTGATACGCAGTATTTT. Translating gives CASMRFDTQYF.